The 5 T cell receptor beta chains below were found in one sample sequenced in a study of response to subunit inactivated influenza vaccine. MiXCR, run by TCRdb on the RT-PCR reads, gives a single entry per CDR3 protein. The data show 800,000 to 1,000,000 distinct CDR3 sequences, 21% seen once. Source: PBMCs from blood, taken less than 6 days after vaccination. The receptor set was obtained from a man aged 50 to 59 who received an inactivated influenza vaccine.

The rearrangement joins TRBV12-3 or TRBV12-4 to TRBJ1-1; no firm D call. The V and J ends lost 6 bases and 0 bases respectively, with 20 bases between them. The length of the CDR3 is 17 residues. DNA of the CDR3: TGTGCCAGCAGCAGACTGCGAACCAATCCTGTGAACACTGAAGCTTTCTTT. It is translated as CASSRLRTNPVNTEAFF.

The DNA for the CDR3 is TGCGCCAGCAGCCAACTGGGACTAGCGGGTAAAAGCTCCTACAATGAGCAGTTCTTC. Amino acid sequence: CASSQLGLAGKSSYNEQFF. V gene TRBV4-1 combines with J gene TRBJ2-1; TRBD2 matches 12 bases. This CDR3 comprises 19 residues. CDR1 and CDR2 (germline): MGHRA, YSYEKL. The trim removed 2 bases at V and 0 bases at J, leaving 8 bases unmatched.

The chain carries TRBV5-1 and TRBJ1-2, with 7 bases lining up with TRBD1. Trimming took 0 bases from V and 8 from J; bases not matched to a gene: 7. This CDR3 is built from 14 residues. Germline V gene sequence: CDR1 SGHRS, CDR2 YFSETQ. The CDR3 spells CASSLDEGAGGYTF. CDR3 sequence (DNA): TGCGCCAGCAGCTTGGATGAGGGGGCTGGAGGCTACACCTTC.

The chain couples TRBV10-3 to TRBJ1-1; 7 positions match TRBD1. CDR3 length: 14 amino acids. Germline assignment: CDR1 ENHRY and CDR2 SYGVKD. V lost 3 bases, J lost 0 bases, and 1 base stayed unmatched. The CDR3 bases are TGTGCCATCAGTGATGGACAGGTGAACACTGAAGCTTTCTTT. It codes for CAISDGQVNTEAFF.

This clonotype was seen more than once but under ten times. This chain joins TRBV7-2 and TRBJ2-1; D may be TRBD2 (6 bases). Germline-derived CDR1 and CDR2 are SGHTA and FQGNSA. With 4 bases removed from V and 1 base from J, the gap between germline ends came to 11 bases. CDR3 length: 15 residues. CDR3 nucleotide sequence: TGTGCCAGCAGCTCAGAGGGGACTTCCTACAATGAGCAGTTCTTC. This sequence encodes CASSSEGTSYNEQFF.